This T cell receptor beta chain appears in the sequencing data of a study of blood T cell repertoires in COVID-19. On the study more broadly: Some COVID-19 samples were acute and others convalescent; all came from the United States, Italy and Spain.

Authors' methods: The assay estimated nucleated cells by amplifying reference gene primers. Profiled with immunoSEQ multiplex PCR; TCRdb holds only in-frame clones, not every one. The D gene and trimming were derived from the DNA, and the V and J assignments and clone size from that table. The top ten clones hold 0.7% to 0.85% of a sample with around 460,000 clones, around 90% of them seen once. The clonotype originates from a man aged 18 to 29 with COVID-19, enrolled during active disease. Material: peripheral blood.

The CDR3 sequence: CASSGQGVLSGSPLHF. The CDR3 nucleotides are TGTGCCAGCAGTGGGCAGGGGGTGTTGTCAGGTTCACCCCTCCACTTT. This chain connects TRBV2 to TRBJ1-6, with 7 positions matching TRBD1. Germline CDR1 is SNHLY and CDR2 is FYNNEI. V gave up 4 bases and J gave up 9 bases; unmatched junction bases: 12. CDR3 length: 16 amino acids. The variable domain in full, with the rest retrieved from reference TRBV2 and TRBJ1-6, is EPEVTQTPSHQVTQMGQEVILRCVPISNHLYFYWYRQILGQKVEFLVSFYNNEISEKSEIFDDQFSVERPDGSNFTLKIRSTKLEDSAMYFCASSGQGVLSGSPLHFGNGTRLTVT.